This T cell receptor beta chain was captured in a study of monozygotic twins with inflammatory bowel disease. Every single donor had a 2.5 ml blood sample drawn. In the case of this clonotype: Its antigen is not known.

UMIs containing a 6-nucleotide sample barcode were added via template switching. One entry per CDR3 protein, without DNA, is what TCRdb gives after re-calling the 5' RACE reads. The listing records about 210,000 distinct CDR3 sequences. Study findings and constraints: Neither one strong signal nor one clonotype associated with IBD was supported.

The CDR3 has 13 residues. CDR1 MNHNY and CDR2 SVGAGI come from the germline V gene (reference sequence). The sequence was obtained from a human donor with ulcerative colitis or Crohn's disease, or a healthy co-twin of an affected twin (not recorded which). The sequenced material came from blood. The gene calls are TRBV6-6 and TRBJ1-6. The CDR3 sequence: CASSYEIYSPLHF.